The rows below give T cell receptor beta chains drawn from one sample of a study of early T cells in non-severe SARS-CoV-2 infection. TCRdb passed the 5' RACE reads through MiXCR, listing each CDR3 protein once. The sample holds 50,000 to 75,000 distinct CDR3 sequences; 7% to 10% are singletons and the top ten take about an eighth. The sequenced sample was whole blood, obtained at baseline. These receptors were taken from an adult who was a healthcare worker with PCR-confirmed SARS-CoV-2 infection or an uninfected control (not recorded which). Each CDR3 is given with its conserved first and last residue. D genes are given only for firm matches. The size entry is marked missing in some rows and otherwise reads once, few, many or a size class.

clone size	D gene	V gene	J gene	CDR3 DNA	CDR3 protein
few	-	TRBV6-5	TRBJ2-7	TGTGCCAGCACCCCCCGGGACGGCTACTACGAGCAGTACTTC	CASTPRDGYYEQYF
few	TRBD2	TRBV20-1	TRBJ2-1	TGCAGTGCTATCGGGAGGGCGAAGTTGGGGGAGCAGTTCTTC	CSAIGRAKLGEQFF
many	TRBD1	TRBV29-1	TRBJ2-7	TGCAGCGTTGAACGGACAGGTAGCTACGAGCAGTACTTC	CSVERTGSYEQYF
-	TRBD1	TRBV7-2	TRBJ1-1	TGTGCCAGCAGCTTAGATACGACAGGGGGTGAAGCTTTCTTT	CASSLDTTGGEAFF
many	-	TRBV5-1	TRBJ2-7	TGCGCCAGCAGGGGACCGACTCTAGGACAGACCTACGAGCAGTACTTC	CASRGPTLGQTYEQYF
-	-	TRBV14	TRBJ2-3	TGTGCCAGCAGCCAACGTGGATATGCGGGCGATACGCAGTATTTT	CASSQRGYAGDTQYF
many	TRBD2	TRBV20-1	TRBJ2-4	TGCAGTGCTACCCCGGGACTAGCGGGAAGGGTCAAAAACATTCAGTACTTC	CSATPGLAGRVKNIQYF
-	-	TRBV25-1	TRBJ2-5	TGTGCCAGAGGGGCCTCCTATGAGACCCAGTACTTC	CARGASYETQYF
many	-	TRBV11-2	TRBJ2-7	TGTGCCAGCAGCCCAACGGACCTCAGCTCCTACGAGCAGTACTTC	CASSPTDLSSYEQYF
-	-	TRBV10-2	TRBJ1-4	TGCGCCAGCAGTGAACCTAGGGGATTGGTTGAAAAACTGTTTTTT	CASSEPRGLVEKLFF
few	-	TRBV20-1	TRBJ1-2	TGCAGTGCTAGCTTTCCAACTAACTATGGCTACACCTTC	CSASFPTNYGYTF
many	-	TRBV6-5	TRBJ1-4	TGTGCCAGCCCATTAAGACCGGGGATGGCAACTAATGAAAAACTGTTTTTT	CASPLRPGMATNEKLFF
many	-	TRBV7-9	TRBJ1-1	TGTGCCAGCAGCTTATCCGCCCCCGGCGGAGAAGCTTTCTTT	CASSLSAPGGEAFF
-	TRBD2	TRBV5-1	TRBJ2-5	TGCGCCAGCAGCTTGGCGGCTAGCGGGGGCCAAGAGACCCAGTACTTC	CASSLAASGGQETQYF
many	-	TRBV7-6	TRBJ2-3	TGTGCCAGCAGCGCCAGGTCGGCAGATACGCAGTATTTT	CASSARSADTQYF
-	-	TRBV6-2/TRBV6-3	TRBJ2-4	TGTGCCAGCAGGGGACAAGACCAAAACATTCAGTACTTC	CASRGQDQNIQYF
many	-	TRBV10-3	TRBJ1-2	TGTGCCATCAGTGAGACAGCTTATGGCTACACCTTC	CAISETAYGYTF
few	TRBD2	TRBV5-1	TRBJ2-3	TGCGCCAGCAGAGATGAGCGGGAGAGGACAGATACGCAGTATTTT	CASRDERERTDTQYF
many	TRBD2	TRBV7-6	TRBJ2-1	TGTGCCTCGAGCGGGAGGTCTCATGAGCAGTTCTTC	CASSGRSHEQFF
many	-	TRBV6-6	TRBJ2-3	TGTGCCAGCGGCGCCACAGGGTCCACAGATACGCAGTATTTT	CASGATGSTDTQYF
medium-sized	-	TRBV6-2/TRBV6-3	TRBJ2-2	TGTGCCAGCAGTTACGTCACCGGGGAGCTGTTTTTT	CASSYVTGELFF
many	TRBD2	TRBV7-3	TRBJ2-1	TGTGCCAGCAGCTTAGAGAGGGGCGGGAGTGTGCAGTTCTTC	CASSLERGGSVQFF